These 23 T cell receptor beta chains were all obtained from the same sample, sequenced in a study of PD-L1 blockade in urothelial cancer. Specified time point: peripheral blood 6 weeks after treatment start. The method was immunoSEQ multiplex PCR; TCRdb's version includes in-frame clones alone and lacks a portion of them. This table has some 75,000 clones, more than 85% appearing once. This sample comprised PBMCs, obtained around atezolizumab (anti-PD-L1) treatment. Receptors originate from a woman of 80 years or more with urothelial cancer.

The chain carries TRBV28 and TRBJ1-2, with unresolved D. Germline V gene data show CDR1 as MDHEN and CDR2 as SYDVKM. V gave up 6 bases and J gave up 4 bases, with 6 bases separating them. This CDR3 contains 11 residues. Written as DNA, the CDR3 is TGTGCCAGCAGCCCCTCCTATGGCTACACCTTC. Translated, it gives CASSPSYGYTF.

This clone showed up just once. The chain combines TRBV5-4 with TRBJ2-1, with TRBD1 matching over 9 bases. The germline CDR1 and CDR2 sequences are SGHNT and YYREEE (reference sequence). This CDR3 has 15 residues. Trimming took 0 bases from V and 5 from J; bases not matched to a gene: 3. CDR3 protein: CASSLAGQGNNEQFF. CDR3 coding DNA: TGTGCCAGCAGCTTGGCGGGACAGGGTAACAATGAGCAGTTCTTC.

The chain uses TRBV7-7 and TRBJ2-7; 12 nucleotides agree with TRBD1. Per germline, CDR1 SSHAT and CDR2 FNYEAQ (reference sequence). The trim removed 6 bases at V and 0 bases at J, leaving 3 bases unmatched. This CDR3 is built from 15 residues. For the CDR3, the DNA is TGTGCCAGCAGTTCGGGACAGGGGGCCTCCTACGAGCAGTACTTC. Protein product: CASSSGQGASYEQYF.

The V call is TRBV11-2, the J call TRBJ1-3, with 7 nucleotides matching TRBD1. The CDR3 loop spans 15 amino acids. V trimming: 2 bases; J trimming: 2 bases; junction bases outside the gene matches: 3. The germline gives CDR1 SGHAT, CDR2 FQNNGV. CDR3 sequence (DNA): TGTGCCAGCAGCTTATGGACAGGAACTGGAAACACCATATATTTT. Translating gives CASSLWTGTGNTIYF.

The V and J genes are TRBV10-3 and TRBJ2-1; perhaps TRBD1 as D (5 bases). The CDR3 loop spans 13 amino acids. The V and J ends lost 6 bases and 4 bases respectively, with 10 bases between them. The germline gives CDR1 ENHRY, CDR2 SYGVKD. The CDR3 bases are TGTGCCATCAGACAGGACGCATACAATGAGCAGTTCTTC. Its translation is CAIRQDAYNEQFF.

CDR3 nucleotides: TGTGCCACCAGCAGAGGGGGGCCAGACTATGGCTACACCTTC. Translation: CATSRGGPDYGYTF. This chain joins TRBV15 and TRBJ1-2; D might be TRBD1 (6 bases). Looked up from germline, CDR1 is LNHNV and CDR2 is YYDKDF (reference sequence). This CDR3 spans 14 amino acids. V gave up 1 base and J gave up 3 bases, with 9 bases separating them.

As for this clone: At one boundary the junction diverges from the germline segment, which might be a read error. The chain is built from TRBV5-5 and TRBJ2-7, with 9 bases aligning to TRBD1. CDR3 size: 14 residues. Germline V gives CDR1 SGHKS, CDR2 YYEKEE (reference sequence). The CDR3 DNA follows: TGTGCCAGCAGCCCGGACGGGACAGGGAGCCCCCCACCGTTC. It translates to CASSPDGTGSPPPF.

This clone has more than one count but fewer than ten. This sequence joins TRBV7-9 and TRBJ2-1; weak D call: TRBD2 (6 bases). CDR1 and CDR2 from the germline V gene are SEHNR and FQNEAQ (reference sequence). This CDR3 has 14 amino acids. V was pared by 1 base and J by 5 bases, with 9 bases between. CDR3 sequence reads: CASSLVAVDNEQFF. The CDR3 DNA is TGTGCCAGCAGCTTAGTAGCGGTAGACAATGAGCAGTTCTTC.

This chain joins TRBV6-1 and TRBJ1-4, with D possibly matching TRBD1 (5 bases). V gave up 3 bases and J gave up 5 bases, with 13 bases separating them. The CDR3 extends over 15 amino acids. Germline V gives CDR1 MNHNS, CDR2 SASEGT. CDR3 residues: CASSDNRNPNEKLFF. For the CDR3, the DNA is TGTGCCAGCAGTGATAACAGGAACCCAAATGAAAAACTGTTTTTT.

The rearrangement links TRBV6-5 to TRBJ2-1; D unclear. This CDR3 is 16 amino acids long. Trimming left V 0 bases short and J 6 bases short, with 15 bases between. Germline values: CDR1 MNHEY, CDR2 SVGAGI. CDR3 sequence: CASSYSIGLKFNEQFF. CDR3 in DNA: TGTGCCAGCAGTTACTCGATCGGTCTTAAGTTCAATGAGCAGTTCTTC.

J is TRBJ2-7 and V is TRBV19; TRBD2 matches 9 bases. CDR1 LNHDA and CDR2 SQIVND come from the germline V gene (reference sequence). After removal of 6 bases from V and 2 bases from J, the junction contained 8 bases not matched to a gene. The CDR3 has 15 residues. CDR3 sequence (DNA): TGTGCCAGTAGCTTGGATAGCGGGAGTACCTACGAGCAGTACTTC. It yields the protein CASSLDSGSTYEQYF.

For the CDR3, the DNA is TGTGCCAGCAGCGAAGCGGGACAGGGAACAGATACGCAGTATTTT. Translating gives CASSEAGQGTDTQYF. J is TRBJ2-3 and V is TRBV6-4; 9 bases align to TRBD1. The ends lost 6 bases at V and 3 bases at J; junction bases unmatched: 7. Germline assignment: CDR1 MRHNA and CDR2 SNTAGT. This CDR3 has 15 residues.

This clone appeared a single time. The chain combines TRBV11-2 with TRBJ2-1; 8 positions agree with TRBD2. V lost 5 bases to trimming and J lost 9 bases; unmatched junction nucleotides: 3. Germline assignment: CDR1 SGHAT and CDR2 FQNNGV. There are 12 residues in the CDR3. The CDR3 protein is CASSRLATEQFF. CDR3 nucleotide sequence: TGTGCCAGCAGCCGACTAGCGACTGAGCAGTTCTTC.

V usage is TRBV27 and J usage is TRBJ2-1; TRBD2 aligns across 8 bases. The CDR3 length is 16 residues. Trimming cost V 7 bases and J 4 bases; bases outside gene matches: 12. Germline V gene lookup returns CDR1 MNHEY and CDR2 SMNVEV (reference sequence). CDR3 amino acids: CASTKLTSGGYNEQFF. For the CDR3, the DNA is TGTGCCAGCACAAAGCTTACTAGCGGAGGTTACAATGAGCAGTTCTTC.

The J gene is TRBJ2-1, the V gene TRBV10-3; D may be TRBD1 (6 bases). CDR3 length equals 14 residues. Between the trimmed V and J ends, which lost 3 bases and 7 bases, there was a span of 13 bases. CDR1 is ENHRY and CDR2 is SYGVKD in the germline V gene. Here the CDR3 DNA reads TGTGCCATCAGTGATACTAAGGGGACAAATGAGCAGTTCTTC. The encoded protein is CAISDTKGTNEQFF.

This clone was found once. The chain has TRBV27 and TRBJ1-2, with 7 bases that match TRBD1. The CDR3 has 16 amino acids. Germline trimming cut 5 bases from V and 4 bases from J; bases unmatched to any gene: 13. Germline-derived CDR1 and CDR2 are MNHEY and SMNVEV (reference sequence). CDR3 nucleotides: TGTGCCAGCAGTCCGAAAGTCCCAGGGGGGCCCTATGGCTACACCTTC. This gives the protein CASSPKVPGGPYGYTF.

The chain joins TRBV15 to TRBJ2-7; 13 nucleotides align to TRBD2. The CDR3 is 19 residues long. The germline V gene has CDR1 LNHNV and CDR2 YYDKDF (reference sequence). Trimming at V came to 2 bases and at J to 0 bases, leaving 10 bases not matched to a gene. CDR3: CATSRPPSGLAGTSYEQYF. DNA for the CDR3: TGTGCCACCAGCAGACCCCCATCGGGACTAGCGGGAACCTCCTACGAGCAGTACTTC.

This chain joins TRBV11-2 and TRBJ2-1; 9 positions agree with TRBD2. This CDR3 spans 16 amino acids. Unmatched junction bases numbered 9, after V lost 1 base and J lost 8 bases. Germline V lookup: CDR1 SGHAT, CDR2 FQNNGV. CDR3 in DNA: TGTGCCAGCAGCTTAGTGGGCTTGACTAGCGGCGATGAGCAGTTCTTC. Amino acids: CASSLVGLTSGDEQFF.

V gene TRBV6-5 combines with J gene TRBJ1-1, with 10 positions matching TRBD1. This CDR3 is built from 13 residues. The trim removed 6 bases at V and 4 bases at J, leaving 2 bases unmatched. Germline values: CDR1 MNHEY, CDR2 SVGAGI. The CDR3 sequence: CASSWTGGTEAFF. The DNA for the CDR3 is TGTGCCAGCAGCTGGACAGGGGGCACTGAAGCTTTCTTT.

The chain links TRBV9 to TRBJ2-3; 9 nucleotides line up with TRBD1. In germline, CDR1 is SGDLS, CDR2 YYNGEE. This CDR3 comprises 20 residues. The junction had 20 bases not matched to a gene; V was cut back by 4 bases and J by 2 bases. This chain's CDR3 is CASSFSSRDRAEGHTDTQYF. The DNA for the CDR3 is TGTGCCAGCAGCTTTTCTTCAAGGGACAGGGCAGAGGGGCACACAGATACGCAGTATTTT.

This CDR3 reads CASSLGGRGYNEQFF. The CDR3 coding sequence is TGTGCCAGCAGCTTAGGCGGGAGGGGCTACAATGAGCAGTTCTTC. This chain links TRBV7-3 with TRBJ2-1; TRBD2 matches 9 bases. J lost 3 bases, V lost 2 bases, and 2 bases had no gene match. Germline V gives CDR1 SGHTA, CDR2 FQGTGA. The CDR3 extends over 15 amino acids.

This clone was seen once. The genes are TRBV5-4 and TRBJ2-5; TRBD2 agrees at 10 bases. The CDR3 covers 15 residues. Germline trimming cut 5 bases from V and 1 base from J; bases unmatched to any gene: 5. Germline CDR1 SGHNT, CDR2 YYREEE (reference sequence). CDR3 protein: CASRPTSGRQETQYF. DNA for the CDR3: TGTGCCAGCAGGCCGACTAGCGGGCGCCAAGAGACCCAGTACTTC. The full variable domain, completed using reference TRBV5-4 and TRBJ2-5, is ETGVTQSPTHLIKTRGQQVTLRCSSQSGHNTVSWYQQALGQGPQFIFQYYREEENGRGNFPPRFSGLQFPNYSSELNVNALELDDSALYLCASRPTSGRQETQYFGPGTRLLVL.

The J gene is TRBJ1-3, the V gene TRBV5-1, with a possible D match to TRBD1 (5 bases). CDR3 size: 15 residues. CDR1 SGHRS and CDR2 YFSETQ come from the germline V gene. V lost 4 bases, J lost 4 bases, and 15 bases lay in between. CDR3 sequence: CASSEERGRGNTIYF. DNA for the CDR3: TGCGCCAGCAGCGAAGAGCGGGGCAGGGGAAACACCATATATTTT.